What follows are 13 T cell receptor beta chains derived from one specimen sequenced in a study of cytomegalovirus exposure and HLA in healthy donors. PCR involved 60 Vbeta and 13 Jbeta primers. Assay: immunoSEQ multiplex PCR; the TCRdb copy retains only in-frame clones and omits some. Of roughly 120,000 clones in the sample, 80% to 85% were seen once. The specimen was PBMCs. The receptor set was obtained from a woman aged 25-40 years in good health and CMV-seronegative.

This chain connects TRBV6-6 to TRBJ2-7; TRBD1 aligns across 8 bases. There are 14 residues in the CDR3. V lost 2 bases and J lost 5; bases outside the gene matches: 5. Per the germline V gene, CDR1 is MNHNY and CDR2 is SVGAGI (reference sequence). CDR3 DNA sequence: TGTGCCAGCAGTTACCGGGACAGGACCAACGAGCAGTACTTC. Amino acid sequence: CASSYRDRTNEQYF.

The rearrangement uses TRBV7-9 and TRBJ1-2; TRBD1 aligns across 8 bases. Germline V gives CDR1 SEHNR, CDR2 FQNEAQ (reference sequence). The V gene end was trimmed by 4 bases and the J gene end by 2 bases; junction bases not matched to a gene: 6. This CDR3 has 15 amino acids. The CDR3 here is CASSSGQGINYGYTF. CDR3 nucleotide sequence: TGTGCCAGCAGCTCAGGACAGGGTATCAACTATGGCTACACCTTC. Full variable domain (remainder filled in from reference TRBV7-9 and TRBJ1-2): DTGVSQNPRHKITKRGQNVTFRCDPISEHNRLYWYRQTLGQGPEFLTYFQNEAQLEKSRLLSDRFSAERPKGSFSTLEIQRTEQGDSAMYLCASSSGQGINYGYTFGSGTRLTVV.

The chain recombines TRBV6-1 with TRBJ2-7, with 9 bases that match TRBD2. V lost 6 bases, J lost 4 bases, and 10 bases stayed unmatched. The CDR3 is 15 amino acids. The germline CDR1 and CDR2 sequences are MNHNS and SASEGT. The CDR3 here is CASRRTLAGEYEQYF. The DNA of the CDR3 is TGTGCCAGCAGAAGGACCTTAGCGGGAGAGTACGAGCAGTACTTC.

The gene calls are TRBV7-2 and TRBJ2-3; D is unresolved. The CDR3 extends over 13 amino acids. The V gene's germline CDR1 is SGHTA and CDR2 FQGNSA. V lost 1 base and J 5 bases, leaving 7 bases between the germline ends. The CDR3 DNA reads TGTGCCAGCAGCTTAGTTAGTAAAGATACGCAGTATTTT. Protein: CASSLVSKDTQYF.

V usage is TRBV5-6 and J usage is TRBJ2-3; D may be TRBD2 (6 bases). There are 16 residues in the CDR3. The V end was cut by 1 base, the J end by 3 bases, with 15 bases between. Germline CDR1 and CDR2: SGHDT and YYEEEE. CDR3 in DNA: TGTGCCAGCAGCTTGAGAACGGGAGAGATAACAGATACGCAGTATTTT. Its translation is CASSLRTGEITDTQYF.

The J gene is TRBJ2-2, the V gene TRBV5-1; TRBD2 matches at 8 bases. The junction had 1 base not matched to a gene; V was cut back by 6 bases and J by 0 bases. The germline V gene encodes CDR1 SGHRS and CDR2 YFSETQ. This CDR3 comprises 14 residues. CDR3 amino acids: CASMGLANTGELFF. CDR3 bases: TGCGCCAGCATGGGACTAGCGAACACCGGGGAGCTGTTTTTT.

The J gene is TRBJ1-1, the V gene TRBV5-1; no clear D. Germline V gives CDR1 SGHRS, CDR2 YFSETQ. CDR3 length: 15 amino acids. With 0 bases removed from V and 1 base from J, the gap between germline ends came to 10 bases. The CDR3 is CASSLAGSWNTEAFF. In DNA form, the CDR3 reads TGCGCCAGCAGCTTGGCGGGTTCGTGGAACACTGAAGCTTTCTTT.

This chain connects TRBV7-3 to TRBJ2-6; possibly TRBD2 for D (5 bases). Trimming took off 5 bases at V and 4 bases at J, with 15 bases between the two ends. Germline V lookup: CDR1 SGHTA, CDR2 FQGTGA. This CDR3 contains 16 residues. CDR3 sequence (DNA): TGTGCCAGCAGCAGGAGCGGTTCGGAAGGGGCCAACGTCCTGACTTTC. It codes for CASSRSGSEGANVLTF.

This clone showed up just a few times. The chain recombines TRBV7-8 with TRBJ1-1; D gene uncertain. Germline V lookup: CDR1 SGHVS, CDR2 FQNEAQ. The CDR3 covers 14 residues. Between the trimmed V and J ends, which lost 1 base and 1 base, there was a span of 7 bases. The CDR3 loop reads CASSLEAGNTEAFF. The CDR3 DNA reads TGTGCCAGCAGCTTAGAAGCGGGGAACACTGAAGCTTTCTTT. Drawing the rest from reference TRBV7-8 and TRBJ1-1, the complete variable domain is GAGVSQSPRYKVAKRGQDVALRCDPISGHVSLFWYQQALGQGPEFLTYFQNEAQLDKSGLPSDRFFAERPEGSVSTLKIQRTQQEDSAVYLCASSLEAGNTEAFFGQGTRLTVV.

This chain links TRBV7-9 with TRBJ1-4; the match to TRBD1 covers 7 bases. The CDR3 runs to 14 residues. The ends lost 5 bases at V and 7 bases at J; junction bases unmatched: 7. The germline CDR1 and CDR2 sequences are SEHNR and FQNEAQ (reference sequence). CDR3: CASSLGTASEKLFF. CDR3 coding DNA: TGTGCCAGCAGCCTAGGGACAGCTTCTGAAAAACTGTTTTTT.

The rearrangement links TRBV18 to TRBJ2-1; D not certain. Germline V gene lookup returns CDR1 KGHSH and CDR2 LQKENI. V was shortened by 2 bases and J by 4 bases, with 9 bases between the two germline ends. The CDR3 extends over 14 amino acids. Here the CDR3 DNA reads TGTGCCAGCTCACCAGGAACAGCTTACAATGAGCAGTTCTTC. Protein product: CASSPGTAYNEQFF.

The chain carries TRBV5-1 and TRBJ2-7; weak D call: TRBD2 (6 bases). Germline assignment: CDR1 SGHRS and CDR2 YFSETQ. The CDR3 spans 14 residues. V was pared by 4 bases and J by 3 bases, with 14 bases between. The CDR3 DNA sequence: TGCGCCAGCAGCCCCCAAGCCGGGAGCTACGAGCAGTACTTC. Its protein product is CASSPQAGSYEQYF.

This clone has only one observation. An end of the junction does not agree with germline; a read error may underlie this. The rearrangement uses TRBV4-3 and TRBJ1-1, with 9 bases matching TRBD1. Germline CDR1 LGHNA, CDR2 YSLEER. This CDR3 is built from 14 residues. The CDR3 DNA is TGCGCCGGCAGCCAGTGGACAGGGGTTACTGAAGCTTTCTTT. It encodes CAGSQWTGVTEAFF.